Listed below are T cell receptor beta chains from one sample, sequenced in a study of T cell responses to AZD1222 COVID-19 vaccine. Sequenced by immunoSEQ multiplex PCR; TCRdb stores in-frame clones only, minus some. This table holds tens of thousands of clones, 85% to 90% found once. This specimen consisted of peripheral blood, obtained 28 days after the second AZD1222 dose. The receptor source for this set is an adult who received the AZD1222 COVID-19 vaccine. CDR3s include the opening cysteine and the closing phenylalanine or tryptophan. D genes are given only for firm matches. Clone size appears in some rows only: once, few, many, or a class for an expanded clone.

D gene | clone size | J gene | V gene | CDR3 DNA | CDR3 protein
. | . | TRBJ1-1 | TRBV30 | TGTGCCTGGAGGTCCCTCACTGAAGCTTTCTTT | CAWRSLTEAFF
. | . | TRBJ1-3 | TRBV9 | TGTGCCAGCAGCGCTGACGGGTACTCTGGAAACACCATATATTTT | CASSADGYSGNTIYF
. | once | TRBJ2-7 | TRBV18 | TGTGCCAGCTCACCACCGGCCAGTTCCTACGAGCAGTACTTC | CASSPPASSYEQYF
. | . | TRBJ2-1 | TRBV7-3 | TGTGCCAGCAGCTTGGGCTTAACCTCCTACAATGAGCAGTTCTTC | CASSLGLTSYNEQFF
. | . | TRBJ2-1 | TRBV7-2 | TGTGCCAGCAGCTTCAACAGGCGGGATGAGCAGTTCTTC | CASSFNRRDEQFF
TRBD1 | once | TRBJ2-5 | TRBV4-1 | TGCGCCAGCAGCCCATTCGACAGGGGGCGGAGGGAGACCCAGTACTTC | CASSPFDRGRRETQYF
. | . | TRBJ1-6 | TRBV7-9 | TGTGCCAGCAGCCCGGCAGGATCCTCACCCCTCCACTTT | CASSPAGSSPLHF
TRBD1 | . | TRBJ1-3 | TRBV6-5 | TGTGCCAGCAGTTTTACAGGGGGTGGAAACACCATATATTTT | CASSFTGGGNTIYF
. | . | TRBJ1-1 | TRBV19 | TGTGCCAGTAGAGACCGCGGGGTCACTGAAGCTTTCTTT | CASRDRGVTEAFF
. | . | TRBJ2-5 | TRBV6-1 | TGTGCCAGCAGTGAAGCTGGAGAGACCCAGTACTTC | CASSEAGETQYF
TRBD2 | . | TRBJ2-1 | TRBV5-1 | TGCGCCAGCAGCCCGGACGGCCTAGCGGGGGGGACAAATGAGCAGTTCTTC | CASSPDGLAGGTNEQFF
. | . | TRBJ1-4 | TRBV2 | TGTGCCAGCAAGGGGGGCGAGGCAACTAATGAAAAACTGTTTTTT | CASKGGEATNEKLFF
. | . | TRBJ1-1 | TRBV6-5 | TGTGCCAGCAGGCGGCAGACGAACACTGAAGCTTTCTTT | CASRRQTNTEAFF
. | . | TRBJ1-1 | TRBV6-5 | TGTGCCAGCAGTCCGACAGTGAACACTGAAGCTTTCTTT | CASSPTVNTEAFF
. | . | TRBJ2-3 | TRBV4-1 | TGCGCCAGCAGCCCCGAGGGTAGCACAGATACGCAGTATTTT | CASSPEGSTDTQYF
. | . | TRBJ1-6 | TRBV19 | TGTGCCAGTAGTATTGACTCTGGGCGCAATTCACCCCTCCACTTT | CASSIDSGRNSPLHF
TRBD1 | . | TRBJ2-1 | TRBV20-1 | TGCAGTGCACATACAGGGGGTGAGCAGTTCTTC | CSAHTGGEQFF
. | . | TRBJ1-2 | TRBV12-2 | TGTGCAAGTCGCTCTCTAGATACGCCCGGCTTGAATGGCTACACCTTC | CASRSLDTPGLNGYTF
. | . | TRBJ1-1 | TRBV9 | TGTGCCAGCAGCGTAGGCGGCAGGAACACTGAAGCTTTCTTT | CASSVGGRNTEAFF
. | . | TRBJ2-3 | TRBV2 | TGTGCCAGCAGGAGTGGGGTGAGGGATACGCAGTATTTT | CASRSGVRDTQYF
. | . | TRBJ1-2 | TRBV4-1 | TGCGCCAGCAGCCAAAGGAACGTGAACCCCGCTAACTATGGCTACACCTTC | CASSQRNVNPANYGYTF
TRBD1 | few | TRBJ2-7 | TRBV2 | TGTGCCAGCAGTGAAGGACAGGGGGTCTACGAGCAGTACTTC | CASSEGQGVYEQYF
. | . | TRBJ2-7 | TRBV10-3 | TGTGCCATCGGAGCGACCTACGAGCAGTACTTC | CAIGATYEQYF
TRBD2 | . | TRBJ2-2 | TRBV7-2 | TGTGCCAGCAGTATCAGCGGGGGGCTTCCCACCGGGGAGCTGTTTTTT | CASSISGGLPTGELFF
. | . | TRBJ1-1 | TRBV5-5 | TGTGCCAGCAGCCCAACGACAATGATGAACACTGAAGCTTTCTTT | CASSPTTMMNTEAFF
. | . | TRBJ2-2 | TRBV3-1/TRBV3-2 | TGTGCCAGCAGCCAACAGGGAACCGGGGAGCTGTTTTTT | CASSQQGTGELFF
TRBD1 | . | TRBJ1-1 | TRBV10-2 | TGCGCCAGCAGGGACAGGGCTGAAGCTTTCTTT | CASRDRAEAFF
. | . | TRBJ1-6 | TRBV7-9 | TGTGCCAGCAGCTTAGGGGCAGCCACTAATTCACCCCTCCACTTT | CASSLGAATNSPLHF
TRBD1 | . | TRBJ2-2 | TRBV7-7 | TGTGCCAGCAGCACCGGGACAGGGGACACCGGGGAGCTGTTTTTT | CASSTGTGDTGELFF
TRBD2 | . | TRBJ2-1 | TRBV7-9 | TGTGCCAGCAGCTTAGGTAGCGGGGTATACAATGAGCAGTTCTTC | CASSLGSGVYNEQFF
. | . | TRBJ2-2 | TRBV5-1 | TGCGCCAGCAGCTTGGGCAGTAACACCGGGGAGCTGTTTTTT | CASSLGSNTGELFF
. | . | TRBJ1-5 | TRBV2 | TGTGCCAGCAGTGTGGACATAAATCAGCCCCAGCATTTT | CASSVDINQPQHF
. | . | TRBJ1-2 | TRBV19 | TGTGCCAGTAGCTCCTCCGACAGGACCCAATGGAGCTACACCTTC | CASSSSDRTQWSYTF
. | . | TRBJ2-7 | TRBV6-5 | TGTGCCAGCAAAAAAGCGGCCGATTCCTACGAGCAGTACTTC | CASKKAADSYEQYF
TRBD2 | . | TRBJ2-2 | TRBV4-1 | TGCGCCAGCAGCCAAGAAGCTAGCGGTAACACCGGGGAGCTGTTTTTT | CASSQEASGNTGELFF
. | once | TRBJ1-2 | TRBV5-5 | TGTGCCAGCAGCTTGGCCTTCGCGAGGGGGTACTATGGCTACACCTTC | CASSLAFARGYYGYTF
. | . | TRBJ1-1 | TRBV5-1 | TGCGCCAGCAGCACCTCTCGAGGAGTGAACACTGAAGCTTTCTTT | CASSTSRGVNTEAFF
. | . | TRBJ1-5 | TRBV5-1 | TGCGCCACCGTTGACAGAGACAATCAGCCCCAGCATTTT | CATVDRDNQPQHF
. | . | TRBJ2-7 | TRBV6-5 | TGTGCCAGCAGGGGATGGGGGAAGGCCTACGAGCAGTACTTC | CASRGWGKAYEQYF
TRBD1 | . | TRBJ1-5 | TRBV18 | TGTGCCAGCTCCTCGACAGGGGATGGCAATCAGCCCCAGCATTTT | CASSSTGDGNQPQHF
. | . | TRBJ1-2 | TRBV6-6 | TGTGCCAGCAGTTATCAAGATGGCTACACCTTC | CASSYQDGYTF
. | . | TRBJ1-4 | TRBV3-1/TRBV3-2 | TGTGCCAGCAGCCAAGATTGGGATTCTAATGAAAAACTGTTTTTT | CASSQDWDSNEKLFF
. | . | TRBJ1-3 | TRBV27 | TGTGCCAGCAGTCATGACATAGCAAGCACCATATATTTT | CASSHDIASTIYF
. | . | TRBJ2-1 | TRBV5-1 | TGCGCCAGCAGCTTGGCCCCGATAGGTGATGAGCAGTTCTTC | CASSLAPIGDEQFF
. | . | TRBJ2-5 | TRBV18 | TGTGCCAGCTCACCACTAGACAGGCAAGAGACCCAGTACTTC | CASSPLDRQETQYF
TRBD1 | . | TRBJ2-5 | TRBV7-3 | TGTGCCAGCAGTCCCAGGGCCCCGACAGGGGGAGAGACCCAGTACTTC | CASSPRAPTGGETQYF
TRBD2 | . | TRBJ2-1 | TRBV24-1 | TGTGCCACCAGTGATCCCCTAGCGGGTCCCTACAATGAGCAGTTCTTC | CATSDPLAGPYNEQFF
. | . | TRBJ2-1 | TRBV6-5 | TGTGCCAGCAGTTACCGGGACGGCTCCTACAATGAGCAGTTCTTC | CASSYRDGSYNEQFF
. | . | TRBJ1-1 | TRBV5-1 | TGCGCCAGCAGCTTTGGTACCGGCATGAACACTGAAGCTTTCTTT | CASSFGTGMNTEAFF